Below are 13 T cell receptor beta chains sequenced from a single sample in a study of spatial heterogeneity in lung cancer. Each CDR3 protein gets one entry after TCRdb re-called the 5' RACE reads with MiXCR. The data contain some 83,000 distinct CDR3 sequences, 8% of them seen just once; the ten biggest clones take up almost 7%. Regarding time point: sample taken at primary tumor resection. The sample here was PBMCs, taken at surgery. The origin of the receptors is a male donor with early-stage non-small cell lung cancer.

In its sample, this clonotype was seen a few times. This rearrangement joins TRBV20-1 to TRBJ1-4, with D unclear. V dropped 6 bases and J dropped 7 bases, with 12 bases sitting between them. This CDR3 is built from 12 residues. Germline CDR1 and CDR2: DFQATT and SNEGSKA (reference sequence). This CDR3 is CSAQLVGEKLFF. The CDR3 DNA reads as TGCAGTGCGCAGTTGGTGGGTGAAAAACTGTTTTTT.

There are a few counts of this clonotype. V gene TRBV6-2 or TRBV6-3 combines with J gene TRBJ2-1; D gene unclear. Trimming left V 0 bases short and J 6 bases short, with 15 bases between. This CDR3 comprises 16 residues. Per the germline V gene, CDR1 is MNHEY and CDR2 is SVGEGT. CDR3 DNA: TGTGCCAGCAGTTACTCGAAAGCCAGGCCCTCCAATGAGCAGTTCTTC. Residues: CASSYSKARPSNEQFF.

This clonotype was detected ten times or more. J is TRBJ2-1 and V is TRBV27; the D is unclear. The CDR3 extends over 12 amino acids. Trimming left V 6 bases short and J 11 bases short, with 14 bases between. Germline assignment: CDR1 MNHEY and CDR2 SMNVEV (reference sequence). The CDR3 reads CASSSRRDKQFF. The DNA of the CDR3 is TGTGCCAGCAGCTCCCGACGAGATAAGCAGTTCTTC.

This clonotype has ten or more counts. This chain joins TRBV4-1 and TRBJ1-2; TRBD1 aligns across 8 bases. The CDR3 loop spans 17 amino acids. V trimming: 1 base; J trimming: 6 bases; junction bases outside the gene matches: 13. Germline values: CDR1 MGHRA, CDR2 YSYEKL. This chain's CDR3 is CASSQVTGGLTLNGYTF. Written as DNA, the CDR3 is TGCGCCAGCAGCCAAGTAACAGGGGGACTGACGCTTAATGGCTACACCTTC.

This clonotype was recorded at least ten times. The chain has TRBV5-5 and TRBJ1-2; TRBD1 might be the D (5 bases). The length of the CDR3 is 13 residues. Germline CDR1 is SGHKS and CDR2 is YYEKEE (reference sequence). V lost 0 bases to trimming and J lost 8 bases, with 11 bases between them. For the CDR3, the DNA is TGTGCCAGCAGCTTGGCCGGGGGGACCGGCTACACCTTC. This gives the protein CASSLAGGTGYTF. The entire variable domain, with the rest obtained from reference TRBV5-5 and TRBJ1-2, is as follows: DAGVTQSPTHLIKTRGQQVTLRCSPISGHKSVSWYQQVLGQGPQFIFQYYEKEERGRGNFPDRFSARQFPNYSSELNVNALLLGDSALYLCASSLAGGTGYTFGSGTRLTVV.

The V gene is TRBV9, the J gene TRBJ2-7; the D is unclear. In germline, CDR1 is SGDLS, CDR2 YYNGEE. Trimming pared 0 bases from V and 4 bases from J, leaving 8 bases between. The CDR3 sequence is 13 residues long. The chain's CDR3 is CASSVGGRYEQYF. The CDR3 DNA reads as TGTGCCAGCAGCGTAGGGGGAAGGTACGAGCAGTACTTC.

In this sample, this clonotype turned up many times. CDR3 sequence reads: CASSLRDYTEAFF. Here the CDR3 DNA reads TGTGCCAGTAGTTTGAGGGATTACACTGAAGCTTTCTTT. The chain couples TRBV19 to TRBJ1-1, with unresolved D. Germline V CDR1 and CDR2: LNHDA, SQIVND (reference sequence). The CDR3 extends over 13 amino acids. The germline V and J ends were trimmed by 5 bases and 3 bases, with 10 bases remaining between them. Using reference TRBV19 and TRBJ1-1 for the parts outside the CDR3, the full variable domain is DGGITQSPKYLFRKEGQNVTLSCEQNLNHDAMYWYRQDPGQGLRLIYYSQIVNDFQKGDIAEGYSVSREKKESFPLTVTSAQKNPTAFYLCASSLRDYTEAFFGQGTRLTVV.

The table lists this clonotype with many counts. V is TRBV6-2 or TRBV6-3 and J is TRBJ2-7; D unresolved. This CDR3 is built from 13 residues. The ends were cut back, 4 bases at V and 9 bases at J, with 16 bases in the middle. Germline V gene data show CDR1 as MNHEY and CDR2 as SVGEGT. The CDR3 is CASSSLGRVGQYF. CDR3 coding DNA: TGTGCCAGCAGTTCCCTAGGGCGAGTGGGGCAGTACTTC.

Concerning this clonotype itself: A much larger clonotype is one base distant, so this may be a read error. CDR3 sequence reads: CAISEVQANYGYTF. In DNA, the CDR3 is TGTGCCATCAGTGAGGTACAGGCTAACTATGGCTACACCTTC. V is TRBV10-3 and J is TRBJ1-2; weak D call: TRBD1 (5 bases). Germline V CDR1 and CDR2: ENHRY, SYGVKD. The CDR3 is 14 residues long. Trimming pared 2 bases from V and 0 bases from J, leaving 7 bases between.

This clonotype was detected ten times or more. The chain couples TRBV20-1 to TRBJ2-3; the match to TRBD2 covers 9 bases. V lost 1 base and J lost 0; bases outside the gene matches: 2. This CDR3 is built from 15 residues. Germline CDR1 is DFQATT and CDR2 is SNEGSKA (reference sequence). Written as DNA, the CDR3 is TGCAGTGCTAGAGGGCTAGCGGGGAGCACAGATACGCAGTATTTT. It encodes CSARGLAGSTDTQYF.

This chain uses TRBV9 with TRBJ1-1; D ambiguous. This CDR3 is 18 amino acids long. Trimming removed 7 bases at V and 3 bases at J, with 28 bases between. Germline assignment: CDR1 SGDLS and CDR2 YYNGEE. The chain's CDR3 is CASARAEHLLGGDTEAFF. The CDR3 coding sequence is TGTGCCAGCGCCCGGGCGGAGCACCTCCTCGGCGGGGACACTGAAGCTTTCTTT.

This clonotype was detected ten times or more. The chain combines TRBV14 with TRBJ2-3, with D perhaps TRBD1 (6 bases). The ends were cut back, 3 bases at V and 4 bases at J, with 8 bases in the middle. This CDR3 comprises 13 residues. Per the germline V gene, CDR1 is SGHDN and CDR2 is FVKESK. Written as DNA, the CDR3 is TGTGCCAGCAGCCAGTACAGGGCAGATACGCAGTATTTT. It codes for CASSQYRADTQYF.

The J gene is TRBJ2-7, the V gene TRBV18; TRBD2 matches 7 bases. Per the germline V gene, CDR1 is KGHSH and CDR2 is LQKENI. The length of the CDR3 is 14 residues. Losses at the gene ends were 0 bases for V and 5 bases for J; bases not matched to a gene: 4. The DNA of the CDR3 is TGTGCCAGCTCACCACCGAGTCTAGCGGACGAGCAGTACTTC. Amino acids: CASSPPSLADEQYF.